Following are 31 T cell receptor beta chains from one sample sequenced in a study of blood T cell repertoires in COVID-19. The method was immunoSEQ multiplex PCR; TCRdb's version includes in-frame clones alone and lacks a portion of them. The repertoire holds about 130,000 clones, with 84% as singletons. Sequenced: peripheral blood. The receptors come from a woman aged 25 to 45 who had recovered from COVID-19.

The chain's CDR3 is CASSRLGTGMASGANVLTF. The CDR3 DNA reads as TGCGCCAGCAGCAGGCTTGGGACAGGAATGGCCTCTGGGGCCAACGTCCTGACTTTC. V and J are TRBV5-1 and TRBJ2-6, with 8 bases that match TRBD1. Germline CDR1 SGHRS, CDR2 YFSETQ. The CDR3 has 19 amino acids. J was trimmed by 0 bases and V by 4 bases; bases with no gene match: 12.

This clone was recorded a few times. The J gene is TRBJ1-1, the V gene TRBV2; D is perhaps TRBD1 (6 bases). Trimming took off 5 bases at V and 1 base at J, with 8 bases between the two ends. The germline CDR1 and CDR2 sequences are SNHLY and FYNNEI. CDR3 length equals 13 residues. CDR3 nucleotides: TGTGCCAGCAGTCGACAGGCGAACACTGAAGCTTTCTTT. Translating it yields CASSRQANTEAFF.

The chain employs TRBV10-2 and TRBJ1-1; no definite D call. Germline loops: CDR1 WSHSY, CDR2 SAAADI. V gave up 3 bases and J gave up 2 bases, with 4 bases separating them. This CDR3 is 12 amino acids long. CDR3 sequence reads: CASSDRNTEAFF. CDR3 coding DNA: TGCGCCAGCAGTGACAGAAACACTGAAGCTTTCTTT.

The V and J genes are TRBV9 and TRBJ2-5, with TRBD2 as a possible D gene (5 bases). Looked up from germline, CDR1 is SGDLS and CDR2 is YYNGEE. This CDR3 contains 18 residues. Deletions cut 2 bases from V and 1 base from J, with 21 bases between. The CDR3 DNA follows: TGTGCCAGCAGCGTTCACCCGGGAACCGTCCTAGGCCAAGAGACCCAGTACTTC. Translation: CASSVHPGTVLGQETQYF. Full variable domain (missing parts from reference TRBV9 and TRBJ2-5): DSGVTQTPKHLITATGQRVTLRCSPRSGDLSVYWYQQSLDQGLQFLIQYYNGEERAKGNILERFSAQQFPDLHSELNLSSLELGDSALYFCASSVHPGTVLGQETQYFGPGTRLLVL.

The V gene is TRBV7-2, the J gene TRBJ1-2, with 7 positions matching TRBD1. The CDR3 extends over 14 amino acids. The germline V gene has CDR1 SGHTA and CDR2 FQGNSA. V lost 4 bases, J lost 2 bases, and 4 bases stayed unmatched. The CDR3: CASSSGQLNYGYTF. In nucleotides, the CDR3 is TGTGCCAGCAGCTCGGGACAGTTAAACTATGGCTACACCTTC.

This clone appeared a single time. The CDR3 region has the DNA TGCGCCAGCAGTGGGGACAGGAACTACAATGAGCAGTTCTTC. This gives the protein CASSGDRNYNEQFF. The rearrangement uses TRBV10-2 and TRBJ2-1, with 8 bases lining up with TRBD1. The CDR3 has 14 amino acids. The ends lost 4 bases at V and 3 bases at J; junction bases unmatched: 2. Germline V gene lookup returns CDR1 WSHSY and CDR2 SAAADI.

This clone was observed a single time. The V gene is TRBV7-9, the J gene TRBJ2-1, with D possibly matching TRBD2 (5 bases). V was clipped by 7 bases and J by 6 bases, with 19 bases between them. Germline V gives CDR1 SEHNR, CDR2 FQNEAQ (reference sequence). This CDR3 has 15 amino acids. The CDR3 DNA reads TGTGCCAGCATCCATGAGAGGGAACGGAGCAATGAGCAGTTCTTC. It specifies CASIHERERSNEQFF.

V usage is TRBV30 and J usage is TRBJ1-2; maybe TRBD1 (5 bases). Trimming removed 0 bases at V and 8 bases at J, with 16 bases between. The germline V gene has CDR1 GTSNPN and CDR2 SVGIG (reference sequence). CDR3 length equals 14 residues. CDR3 sequence reads: CAWSVGVRAGGYTF. As DNA, the CDR3 is TGTGCCTGGAGTGTCGGTGTCAGGGCTGGCGGCTACACCTTC. Looking up the rest from reference TRBV30 and TRBJ1-2 gives the full variable domain: SQTIHQWPATLVQPVGSPLSLECTVEGTSNPNLYWYRQAAGRGLQLLFYSVGIGQISSEVPQNLSASRPQDRQFILSSKKLLLSDSGFYLCAWSVGVRAGGYTFGSGTRLTVV.

This chain joins TRBV6-1 and TRBJ2-7, with a weak D call TRBD1 (5 bases). Germline lookup yields CDR1 MNHNS and CDR2 SASEGT. V shed 4 bases and J shed 4 bases, with 23 bases lying between them. The CDR3 is 17 amino acids. CDR3 sequence: CASSALNQAGISYEQYF. Written as DNA, the CDR3 is TGTGCCAGCAGTGCCCTTAATCAGGCAGGGATTAGTTACGAGCAGTACTTC.

CDR3 region: CASRPGLSNQPQHF. As DNA, the CDR3 is TGTGCCAGCAGGCCGGGACTGAGCAATCAGCCCCAGCATTTT. This rearrangement joins TRBV6-5 to TRBJ1-5; D is perhaps TRBD1 (5 bases). Germline CDR1 and CDR2: MNHEY and SVGAGI. There are 14 residues in the CDR3. V gave up 6 bases and J gave up 1 base, with 10 bases separating them.

The genes are TRBV18 and TRBJ2-3, with 7 bases fitting TRBD2. V shed 2 bases, J shed 7 bases, and the junction held 6 bases outside the gene matches. Germline values: CDR1 KGHSH, CDR2 LQKENI. CDR3 length: 14 residues. CDR3 nucleotide sequence: TGTGCCAGCTCACCATCTCGGGGGGTCAATACGCAGTATTTT. Its protein is CASSPSRGVNTQYF.

The chain carries TRBV7-3 and TRBJ2-2; D is uncertain. The CDR3 length is 13 residues. Germline CDR1 reads SGHTA; CDR2 reads FQGTGA. Trimming left V 6 bases short and J 0 bases short, with 5 bases between. The chain's CDR3 is CASRFANTGELFF. In DNA, the CDR3 is TGTGCCAGCAGGTTCGCGAACACCGGGGAGCTGTTTTTT.

The chain combines TRBV6-5 with TRBJ2-7, with 7 bases aligning to TRBD1. From germline, CDR1 is MNHEY and CDR2 SVGAGI. The ends lost 6 bases at V and 3 bases at J; junction bases unmatched: 8. The CDR3 contains 14 residues. The CDR3 region has the DNA TGTGCCAGCAGCGCTGGACAGGCGGGCTACGAGCAGTACTTC. It codes for CASSAGQAGYEQYF.

This clone turned up a few times. V is TRBV6-5 and J is TRBJ1-4, with TRBD1 identical over 7 bases. Trimming at V came to 6 bases and at J to 3 bases, leaving 4 bases not matched to a gene. CDR3 length: 14 residues. Per the germline V gene, CDR1 is MNHEY and CDR2 is SVGAGI. The CDR3 region is CASRTGASNEKLFF. CDR3 bases: TGTGCCAGCAGAACAGGGGCCTCTAATGAAAAACTGTTTTTT.

The rearrangement joins TRBV24-1 to TRBJ1-5; 7 bases are shared with TRBD1. Germline trimming cut 8 bases from V and 2 bases from J; bases unmatched to any gene: 14. Looked up from germline, CDR1 is KGHDR and CDR2 is SFDVKD. This CDR3 region has 17 residues. In nucleotides, the CDR3 is TGTGCCACCACGCCCGGACAGGAGGGGGTTGGCAATCAGCCCCAGCATTTT. This sequence encodes CATTPGQEGVGNQPQHF.

The chain carries TRBV7-9 and TRBJ1-1; 8 positions match TRBD1. V was pared by 3 bases and J by 8 bases, with 14 bases of the junction left unmatched. The CDR3 has 16 amino acids. CDR1 and CDR2 from the germline V gene are SEHNR and FQNEAQ (reference sequence). The CDR3 DNA sequence: TGTGCCAGCAGCTTGTTGACAGGGGTTGGAGTCGACGAAGCTTTCTTT. It translates to CASSLLTGVGVDEAFF. Supplemented by reference TRBV7-9 and TRBJ1-1, the full variable domain reads DTGVSQNPRHKITKRGQNVTFRCDPISEHNRLYWYRQTLGQGPEFLTYFQNEAQLEKSRLLSDRFSAERPKGSFSTLEIQRTEQGDSAMYLCASSLLTGVGVDEAFFGQGTRLTVV.

The V gene is TRBV10-2, the J gene TRBJ2-1; D is uncertain. Trimming took 2 bases from V and 2 from J, leaving 10 bases between them. The CDR3 has 15 amino acids. Germline V lookup: CDR1 WSHSY, CDR2 SAAADI. DNA for the CDR3: TGCGCCAGCAGTGAGAGGCGCGGAACCTACAATGAGCAGTTCTTC. Its protein product is CASSERRGTYNEQFF.

The chain joins TRBV6-5 to TRBJ1-2; possible D gene TRBD1, 5 bases. V shed 4 bases and J shed 10 bases, with 13 bases lying between them. Per germline, CDR1 MNHEY and CDR2 SVGAGI. The CDR3 is made up of 12 amino acids. Written as DNA, the CDR3 is TGTGCCAGCAGTTTTCAGGGTTCGTACTACACCTTC. It translates to CASSFQGSYYTF.

The rearrangement links TRBV9 to TRBJ1-4; D perhaps matches TRBD1 (5 bases). The CDR3 covers 14 residues. Per the germline V gene, CDR1 is SGDLS and CDR2 is YYNGEE. V was clipped by 0 bases and J by 12 bases, with 15 bases between them. The CDR3 region is CASSVDQGSVELFF. In DNA form, the CDR3 reads TGTGCCAGCAGCGTAGATCAGGGTAGTGTAGAACTGTTTTTT.

The chain employs TRBV5-1 and TRBJ2-1; 9 bases are a match to TRBD2. From germline, CDR1 is SGHRS and CDR2 YFSETQ. The junction had 7 bases not matched to a gene; V was cut back by 0 bases and J by 6 bases. This CDR3 contains 16 residues. The CDR3, as DNA: TGCGCCAGCAGCTTGGCGGGCGGGAGGGGATCCAATGAGCAGTTCTTC. This encodes CASSLAGGRGSNEQFF.

The sample holds one count of this clone. This sequence joins TRBV28 and TRBJ2-7, with a possible D match to TRBD1 (6 bases). Trimming stripped 6 bases from V and 5 bases from J, with 11 bases between. Looked up from germline, CDR1 is MDHEN and CDR2 is SYDVKM. There are 12 residues in the CDR3. The CDR3 is CASSLQGHEQYF. DNA for the CDR3: TGTGCCAGCAGCCTACAGGGTCACGAGCAGTACTTC.

The chain combines TRBV19 with TRBJ1-5, with a tentative D call TRBD1 (6 bases). The CDR3 is made up of 14 amino acids. Per germline, CDR1 LNHDA and CDR2 SQIVND (reference sequence). V was clipped by 8 bases and J by 0 bases, with 11 bases between them. The CDR3 DNA reads TGTGCCAGTTCTGGACAGTATAGCAATCAGCCCCAGCATTTT. It specifies CASSGQYSNQPQHF. Full variable domain (missing parts from reference TRBV19 and TRBJ1-5): DGGITQSPKYLFRKEGQNVTLSCEQNLNHDAMYWYRQDPGQGLRLIYYSQIVNDFQKGDIAEGYSVSREKKESFPLTVTSAQKNPTAFYLCASSGQYSNQPQHFGDGTRLSIL.

V gene TRBV3-1 (or the pseudogene TRBV3-2) combines with J gene TRBJ2-5, with a possible D match to TRBD1 (6 bases). Trimming stripped 2 bases from V and 1 base from J, with 14 bases between. The CDR3 runs 16 residues. CDR1 is LGHDT, CDR2 YNNKEL, per germline (reference sequence). The CDR3 coding sequence is TGTGCCAGCAGCCAAAGGAAACAGGGCACCCAAGAGACCCAGTACTTC. It yields the protein CASSQRKQGTQETQYF.

This chain links TRBV21-1 with TRBJ1-6; TRBD1 is the table's D call and was not checked against the DNA. TRBV21-1 is annotated as a pseudogene. The CDR3 length is 13 residues. CDR3 bases: TGTGCTGCAGGGACAGGGAGGACTTCACCCCTCCACTTT. Amino acid sequence: CAAGTGRTSPLHF.

V and J are TRBV30 and TRBJ1-2; 9 bases align to TRBD1. J was trimmed by 4 bases and V by 0 bases; bases with no gene match: 6. The germline gives CDR1 GTSNPN, CDR2 SVGIG (reference sequence). The CDR3 contains 15 residues. CDR3 bases: TGTGCCTGGAGTGTTACACAGGGGGCAGGCTATGGCTACACCTTC. Residues: CAWSVTQGAGYGYTF.

This clone turned up a few times. Different DNA sequences within this sample yield the same CDR3. This sequence joins TRBV7-2 and TRBJ2-7; D is perhaps TRBD2 (5 bases). This CDR3 contains 14 residues. The germline V gene has CDR1 SGHTA and CDR2 FQGNSA. Trimming shortened V by 0 bases and J by 0 bases, and 6 bases separated the two germline ends. This CDR3 reads CASSLAGSSYEQYF. The CDR3 DNA sequence: TGTGCCAGCAGCTTAGCGGGGAGCTCCTACGAGCAGTACTTC.

The V gene is TRBV13, the J gene TRBJ1-2, with D hard to call. This CDR3 has 13 residues. Germline CDR1 reads PRHDT; CDR2 reads FYEKMQ (reference sequence). Deletions cut 7 bases from V and 7 bases from J, with 16 bases between. CDR3 in amino acids: CASTPHSPLGYTF. In DNA form, the CDR3 reads TGTGCCAGCACCCCGCACAGCCCTCTTGGCTACACCTTC.

CDR3 protein: CATSDHGTGAGADTQYF. CDR3 sequence (DNA): TGTGCCACCAGTGATCACGGTACAGGGGCAGGCGCAGATACGCAGTATTTT. This chain joins TRBV24-1 and TRBJ2-3; 7 bases are a match to TRBD1. Germline V gives CDR1 KGHDR, CDR2 SFDVKD. V shed 3 bases, J shed 4 bases, and the junction held 12 bases outside the gene matches. This CDR3 region has 17 residues.

This chain uses TRBV20-1 with TRBJ2-5, with 8 bases matching TRBD2. This CDR3 has 11 amino acids. The ends lost 4 bases at V and 7 bases at J; junction bases unmatched: 2. The germline gives CDR1 DFQATT, CDR2 SNEGSKA (reference sequence). As DNA, the CDR3 is TGCAGTGCTAACCTAGCGGGGACCCAGTACTTC. Its translation is CSANLAGTQYF.

The V and J genes are TRBV6-5 and TRBJ2-7, with D possibly TRBD1 on 5 matching bases. Germline CDR1 is MNHEY and CDR2 is SVGAGI. The V and J ends lost 6 bases and 3 bases respectively, with 12 bases between them. This CDR3 has 13 residues. CDR3 in amino acids: CASSLKGNYEQYF. CDR3 nucleotides: TGTGCCAGCAGCCTCAAGGGGAACTACGAGCAGTACTTC.

The chain uses TRBV6-4 and TRBJ2-3, with D perhaps TRBD1 (5 bases). Germline V gene data show CDR1 as MRHNA and CDR2 as SNTAGT. V was clipped by 3 bases and J by 1 base, with 5 bases between them. This CDR3 has 13 amino acids. CDR3 coding DNA: TGTGCCAGCAGTGAACAGGGCACAGATACGCAGTATTTT. Translated: CASSEQGTDTQYF.